Listed below are T cell receptor beta chains from one sample, sequenced in a study of Ad26.COV2.S vaccination and SARS-CoV-2 variants. The assay was immunoSEQ multiplex PCR, and TCRdb's table has in-frame clones only and misses some. The sample consists of roughly 380,000 clones, roughly 84% of them appearing once. Sequenced here: peripheral blood, sampled in a trial of Ad26.COV2.S vaccine versus placebo. The source is a person aged 18 to 65 who received the Ad26.COV2.S COVID-19 vaccine or a placebo. Both conserved end residues are part of each CDR3. D genes are given only for firm matches. Size is omitted from some rows. Given values are once, few, many or a class for expanded clones.

TRBD1,TRBV15,.,TRBJ1-4,CATSRGGTGSEKLFF,TGTGCCACCAGCAGGGGCGGGACAGGGAGTGAAAAACTGTTTTTT
TRBD2,TRBV2,.,TRBJ2-1,CASWTSGSFSYNEQFF,TGTGCCAGCTGGACTAGCGGGAGTTTTTCCTACAATGAGCAGTTCTTC
TRBD1,TRBV20-1,.,TRBJ1-2,CSASRQGASYGYTF,TGCAGTGCTAGTCGACAGGGGGCTTCCTATGGCTACACCTTC
.,TRBV18,.,TRBJ1-2,CASSPGRGSYGYTF,TGTGCCAGCTCACCCGGCAGGGGCTCGTATGGCTACACCTTC
.,TRBV30,.,TRBJ1-1,CAWSVQGGGYTEAFF,TGTGCCTGGAGTGTACAAGGGGGGGGGTACACTGAAGCTTTCTTT
TRBD1,TRBV7-2,.,TRBJ2-7,CASSLGPGQGSYEQYF,TGTGCCAGCAGCTTAGGACCGGGACAGGGCTCCTACGAGCAGTACTTC
.,TRBV29-1,once,TRBJ1-1,CSVGYGNTEAFF,TGCAGCGTTGGGTACGGAAACACTGAAGCTTTCTTT
TRBD1,TRBV27,.,TRBJ2-7,CASSLRDRSPEQYF,TGTGCCAGCAGTTTAAGGGACAGGTCCCCCGAGCAGTACTTC
.,TRBV19,.,TRBJ2-1,CASSISLKSNEQFF,TGTGCCAGTAGTATTTCATTGAAGAGCAATGAGCAGTTCTTC
.,TRBV28,.,TRBJ1-1,CASSLHGNQNTEAFF,TGTGCCAGCAGTTTGCACGGGAATCAGAACACTGAAGCTTTCTTT
.,TRBV24-1,once,TRBJ2-2,CATSGGPGANTGELFF,TGTGCCACCAGTGGGGGGCCGGGGGCCAACACCGGGGAGCTGTTTTTT
TRBD1,TRBV14,.,TRBJ1-6,CASSRPGQGSPLHF,TGTGCCAGCAGCCGGCCGGGACAGGGTTCACCCCTCCACTTT
.,TRBV15,.,TRBJ1-1,CATSRDRVRGTEAFF,TGTGCCACCAGCAGAGATCGGGTTAGGGGCACTGAAGCTTTCTTT
.,TRBV30,.,TRBJ2-1,CAWSVMGRVYNEQFF,TGTGCCTGGAGTGTTATGGGGCGCGTTTACAATGAGCAGTTCTTC
.,TRBV28,.,TRBJ2-7,CASSLGRHYEQYF,TGTGCCAGCAGTTTAGGACGGCACTACGAGCAGTACTTC
.,TRBV5-1,.,TRBJ1-2,CASSPVGGIYGYTF,TGCGCCAGCAGTCCGGTAGGGGGGATCTATGGCTACACCTTC
TRBD2,TRBV9,.,TRBJ2-5,CASSVSAGGQETQYF,TGTGCCAGCAGCGTATCTGCGGGGGGTCAAGAGACCCAGTACTTC
.,TRBV5-1,.,TRBJ1-1,CASSPTRTVLSGRSHNTEAFF,TGCGCCAGCAGCCCTACCCGGACAGTTTTATCCGGACGTTCACACAACACTGAAGCTTTCTTT
.,TRBV27,.,TRBJ2-7,CASSPSSGQNSYEQYF,TGTGCCAGCAGTCCTTCGTCAGGACAGAACTCCTACGAGCAGTACTTC
TRBD1,TRBV6-2/TRBV6-3,large,TRBJ1-2,CASSFTRDRAGYTF,TGTGCCAGCAGTTTCACCCGGGACAGGGCTGGCTACACCTTC
.,TRBV23-1,.,TRBJ2-5,CASSQSGGGETQYF,TGCGCCAGCAGTCAATCTGGGGGCGGGGAGACCCAGTACTTC
TRBD2,TRBV19,few,TRBJ2-3,CASRKRTDAAGAVDTQYF,TGTGCCAGTAGAAAGAGGACGGACGCAGCGGGAGCTGTAGATACGCAGTATTTT
.,TRBV27,.,TRBJ2-5,CASSPLEAGPETQYF,TGTGCCAGCAGTCCCCTCGAGGCAGGGCCTGAGACCCAGTACTTC
.,TRBV6-1,.,TRBJ1-5,CASSESGNSNQPQHF,TGTGCCAGCAGTGAATCGGGGAATAGCAATCAGCCCCAGCATTTT
.,TRBV30,.,TRBJ1-1,CASSRPNTEAFF,TGTGCCTCATCTCGGCCGAACACTGAAGCTTTCTTT
.,TRBV9,.,TRBJ2-2,CASSVGLRGTGELFF,TGTGCCAGCAGCGTAGGTCTTCGGGGCACCGGGGAGCTGTTTTTT
.,TRBV28,.,TRBJ1-2,CASSSPDKNGYTF,TGTGCCAGCAGTTCACCCGACAAAAATGGCTACACCTTC
TRBD1,TRBV19,.,TRBJ1-5,CASSGTGDQPQHF,TGTGCCAGTAGCGGGACAGGGGATCAGCCCCAGCATTTT
.,TRBV15,.,TRBJ2-5,CATSRVHQGQETQYF,TGTGCCACCAGCAGAGTCCATCAGGGCCAAGAGACCCAGTACTTC
.,TRBV6-1,.,TRBJ1-1,CASSDLRGEGAFF,TGTGCCAGCAGTGACCTTCGCGGAGAGGGAGCTTTCTTT
.,TRBV28,.,TRBJ1-2,CASSAGTPYGYTF,TGTGCCAGCAGTGCCGGGACACCTTATGGCTACACCTTC
.,TRBV5-6,once,TRBJ2-3,CASSPQGSTDTQYF,TGTGCCAGCAGCCCCCAAGGGAGCACAGATACGCAGTATTTT
.,TRBV7-2,.,TRBJ2-1,CASSLRGNLGNEQFF,TGTGCCAGCAGCTTAAGGGGAAACTTGGGGAATGAGCAGTTCTTC
.,TRBV4-1,.,TRBJ2-5,CASSQDADTYQETQYF,TGCGCCAGCAGCCAAGACGCCGACACGTACCAAGAGACCCAGTACTTC
.,TRBV6-6,.,TRBJ1-3,CASSYRVRLSGNTIYF,TGTGCCAGCAGTTACAGGGTTAGGCTCTCTGGAAACACCATATATTTT
TRBD1,TRBV14,once,TRBJ1-1,CATEADREDTEAFF,TGTGCCACTGAGGCGGACAGGGAAGACACTGAAGCTTTCTTT
.,TRBV21-1,.,TRBJ2-7,CASSDRGGTQRNYEQYF,TGTGCCAGCAGCGACCGGGGGGGGACACAGCGTAACTACGAGCAGTACTTC
TRBD1,TRBV19,.,TRBJ2-6,CASSRGQGRSGANVLTF,TGTGCCAGTAGTAGGGGACAGGGGAGGTCTGGGGCCAACGTCCTGACTTTC
TRBD1,TRBV5-1,.,TRBJ1-1,CASSPGTGNTEAFF,TGCGCCAGCAGTCCCGGGACAGGGAACACTGAAGCTTTCTTT
.,TRBV30,.,TRBJ2-3,CAWSSGAGAADTQYF,TGTGCCTGGAGTAGTGGGGCAGGGGCGGCAGATACGCAGTATTTT
TRBD1,TRBV30,.,TRBJ1-5,CAWSVQGGMSNQPQHF,TGTGCCTGGAGTGTACAGGGGGGGATGAGCAATCAGCCCCAGCATTTT
TRBD1,TRBV27,few,TRBJ1-3,CASSPTGTGNTIYF,TGTGCCAGCAGTCCGACAGGGACTGGAAACACCATATATTTT
.,TRBV19,.,TRBJ2-2,CASKPTGPNTGELFF,TGTGCCAGTAAACCGACAGGACCTAACACCGGGGAGCTGTTTTTT
.,TRBV5-3,many,TRBJ2-7,CARSLRLCGGLTYEQYF,TGTGCCAGAAGCTTGAGATTGTGCGGGGGCCTAACCTACGAGCAGTACTTC
TRBD1,TRBV2,.,TRBJ1-6,CASIGQGASSPLHF,TGTGCCAGCATTGGACAGGGGGCAAGTTCACCCCTCCACTTT